This T cell receptor beta chain is from a study of OX40 agonist ivuxolimab in advanced cancers. This clone was counted only a few times. Repertoires were generated with immunoSEQ multiplex PCR, while TCRdb's copy carries only in-frame clones and drops some. The sample gives tens of thousands of clones, roughly nine tenths of which show up once; about 14% is in the top ten. The receptor's source is an adult with an advanced solid tumor such as melanoma, head and neck, liver or kidney cancer. Specimen: CD4+ or CD8+ T cells sorted from blood, collected in a trial of the OX40 agonist ivuxolimab.

The CDR3 DNA follows: TGTGCCAGCAGTTATGACAGGGGACGTAATTCACCCCTCCACTTT. It yields the protein CASSYDRGRNSPLHF. V and J are TRBV6-6 and TRBJ1-6; 8 nucleotides match TRBD1. Germline trimming cut 3 bases from V and 6 bases from J; bases unmatched to any gene: 4. CDR3 length: 15 residues. Germline V lookup: CDR1 MNHNY, CDR2 SVGAGI (reference sequence).